The sequence of this T cell receptor (beta chain) was determined in a study of OX40 agonist ivuxolimab in advanced cancers. Study-wide background: Recorded diagnoses for dose-escalation patients were hepatocellular carcinoma, melanoma, renal cell or head and neck cancer.

Sampling of blood occurred at baseline, cycle 4 day 1, and cycle 7 day 1. Whole-study results and caveats: There was clonal expansion of CD4+ and CD8+ blood T cells by week 6 at 0.1 to 3.0 mg/kg.

Germline loops: CDR1 SGHDT, CDR2 YYEEEE. J lost 7 bases, V lost 1 base, and 9 bases had no gene match. This CDR3 spans 16 amino acids. This clone has a single count. Its antigen is not known. Method: immunoSEQ multiplex PCR; TCRdb's copy keeps in-frame clones and lacks some. The sample has 90,000 or so clones, nearly 90% seen once. The input for sequencing was CD4+ or CD8+ T cells sorted from blood, taken in a trial of the OX40 agonist ivuxolimab. The chain combines TRBV5-6 with TRBJ1-4; TRBD1 matches at 8 bases. The receptor comes from an adult with an advanced solid tumor such as melanoma, head and neck, liver or kidney cancer. CDR3 DNA sequence: TGTGCCAGCAGCTTGACAGGGGGAAGCGTTGGTGAAAAACTGTTTTTT. Translating gives CASSLTGGSVGEKLFF.